This TCR beta chain was observed in a study of OX40 agonist ivuxolimab in advanced cancers. Deletions cut 3 bases from V and 2 bases from J, with 21 bases between. CDR1 SGHVS and CDR2 FNYEAQ come from the germline V gene. CDR3 size: 18 residues. Some clones are missing from TCRdb's copy, which holds only in-frame ones; the method was immunoSEQ multiplex PCR. The data show over 10,000 clones, around nine tenths seen once. The TCR originated in an adult with an advanced solid tumor such as melanoma, head and neck, liver or kidney cancer. The sequencing here drew on CD4+ or CD8+ T cells sorted from blood, taken in a trial of the OX40 agonist ivuxolimab. The J gene is TRBJ2-3, the V gene TRBV7-6, with TRBD1 as a possible D gene (6 bases). Here the CDR3 reads CASSFWTEDGGVTDTQYF. The DNA for the CDR3 is TGTGCCAGCAGCTTCTGGACAGAAGATGGGGGAGTCACAGATACGCAGTATTTT.